The present TCR beta chain was sequenced within a study of cytomegalovirus exposure and HLA in healthy donors. Study conclusions and caveats: CMV antigen specificity of a few CMV-associated chains was confirmed in vitro. Presence/absence analyses assumed roughly uniform sequencing depth across donors, which may not hold.

At collection, donors were nominally healthy, but unrecorded immune exposures were probable. This clone was seen only a few times. No antigen is known for it. In the PCR, 60 Vbeta and 13 Jbeta primers were used. Method: immunoSEQ multiplex PCR; TCRdb's copy keeps in-frame clones and lacks some. Counted here are 110,000 to 150,000 clones, roughly 9.7% occurring once; the ten biggest clones make up less than 2%. The V gene's germline CDR1 is MNHNY and CDR2 SVGAGI (reference sequence). J gave up 1 base and V 2 bases, and 4 bases lay outside the gene matches. The CDR3 totals 16 residues. The chain links TRBV6-6 to TRBJ2-4; 8 bases match TRBD2. The sample was PBMCs. This clonotype originated in a man aged 50-59 years in good health and CMV-seronegative. The CDR3 DNA is TGTGCCAGCAGTTACCCAGCGGGAGAGGCCAAAAACATTCAGTACTTC. Translated, it gives CASSYPAGEAKNIQYF.